Listed below are T cell receptor beta chains from one sample, sequenced in a study of HIV-infected patients and healthy controls. Each CDR3 protein is one row after TCRdb ran MiXCR on the 5' RACE reads. The sample carries more than 15,000 distinct CDR3 sequences, around 5.5% recorded once. Sample: blood. Every receptor here comes from an adult in good health. Each CDR3 is given with its conserved first and last residue. A D gene is named only where the DNA matches it firmly. The size entry is marked missing in some rows and otherwise reads once, few, many or a size class.

clone_size | j_call | v_call | d_call | cdr3_nt | cdr3_aa
many | TRBJ1-5 | TRBV18 | TRBD1 | TGTGCCAGCTCACGGACAGGGGATCTTCAGCCCCAGCATTTT | CASSRTGDLQPQHF
many | TRBJ2-5 | TRBV5-1 | TRBD2 | TGCGCCAGCAGCGGAGATCGGGGGGGCGGAGAGACCCAGTACTTC | CASSGDRGGGETQYF
medium-sized | TRBJ2-5 | TRBV5-1 | - | TGCGCCAGCAGCTTCAGGGGCGAAGAGACCCAGTACTTC | CASSFRGEETQYF
many | TRBJ1-3 | TRBV3-1 | - | TGTGCCAGCAGTCTTCTTGGTGGCGGAGTTACTGGAAACACCATATATTTT | CASSLLGGGVTGNTIYF
few | TRBJ1-6 | TRBV11-2 | TRBD1 | TGTGCCAGCAGCTTCCACAGGGGTAATTCACCCCTCCACTTT | CASSFHRGNSPLHF
medium-sized | TRBJ2-6 | TRBV12-3/TRBV12-4 | - | TGTGCCAGCACCCCCACCGGGGCCAACGTCCTGACTTTC | CASTPTGANVLTF
many | TRBJ1-1 | TRBV20-1 | - | TGCAGTGCTGGAAGGGGAAAGTCCGAAGCTTTCTTT | CSAGRGKSEAFF
many | TRBJ1-1 | TRBV19 | - | TGTGCCAGTAGTACTCCCTGGACGGTTTCGAACACTGAAGCTTTCTTT | CASSTPWTVSNTEAFF
many | TRBJ1-6 | TRBV9 | - | TGTGCCAGCAGCGGAGTGTATAATTCACCCCTCCACTTT | CASSGVYNSPLHF
many | TRBJ2-1 | TRBV2 | TRBD1 | TGTGCCAGCGGACGAGGACAGGGGGCGGGAGCCAATGAGCAGTTCTTC | CASGRGQGAGANEQFF
many | TRBJ2-6 | TRBV5-1 | - | TGCGCCAGCACCCCCTCTGGGGCCAACGTCCTGACTTTC | CASTPSGANVLTF
many | TRBJ2-7 | TRBV14 | - | TGTGCCAGCAGCCAATTACGGGGTAAAAGTGACGAGCAGTACTTC | CASSQLRGKSDEQYF
many | TRBJ1-1 | TRBV28 | TRBD1 | TGTGCCAGCAGCCCGGGACAGAGGAACACTGAAGCTTTCTTT | CASSPGQRNTEAFF
many | TRBJ2-3 | TRBV6-1 | - | TGTGCCAGCAGTGCCCGGGTGGCCACAGATACGCAGTATTTT | CASSARVATDTQYF
few | TRBJ2-1 | TRBV11-3 | - | TGTGCCAGCAGCTTAGCTGGGCCGAGCTCCTACAATGAGCAGTTCTTC | CASSLAGPSSYNEQFF
many | TRBJ2-1 | TRBV2 | - | TGTGCCAGCAGTGAATGGGTTCTAGGACGAAACAATGAGCAGTTCTTC | CASSEWVLGRNNEQFF
many | TRBJ1-1 | TRBV12-3/TRBV12-4 | TRBD1 | TGTGCCAGCAGAGCTAACAGGGGTGGATTGAACACTGAAGCTTTCTTT | CASRANRGGLNTEAFF
- | TRBJ1-1 | TRBV29-1 | - | TGCAGCGTTGAAGAATTCAGCTGGAACACTGAAGCTTTCTTT | CSVEEFSWNTEAFF
medium-sized | TRBJ2-7 | TRBV2 | - | TGTGCCAGCGAGAGTAGGGCCGGCCCCTACGAGCAGTACTTC | CASESRAGPYEQYF
many | TRBJ1-6 | TRBV11-2 | - | TGTGCCAGCAGCTTAGACTCACCCCTCCACTTT | CASSLDSPLHF
many | TRBJ2-5 | TRBV5-1 | - | TGCGCCAGCAGCGATGTAGAGACCCAGTACTTC | CASSDVETQYF
many | TRBJ2-5 | TRBV3-1 | - | TGTGCCAGCATGGGTGGCGAAGAGACCCAGTACTTC | CASMGGEETQYF
many | TRBJ2-3 | TRBV2 | - | TGTGCCAGGAACGCCATACTGGGCACAGATACGCAGTATTTT | CARNAILGTDTQYF
- | TRBJ1-6 | TRBV6-1 | TRBD1 | TGTGCCAGCCCGACCGGGACAGGACATAATTCACCCCTCCACTTT | CASPTGTGHNSPLHF
many | TRBJ2-2 | TRBV7-8 | TRBD2 | TGTGCCAGCAGCCGACTAGCGGGGGGGCCAGACACCGGGGAGCTGTTTTTT | CASSRLAGGPDTGELFF
medium-sized | TRBJ2-3 | TRBV7-8 | TRBD1 | TGTGCCAGCAGCCCTTATCGGGACAGGATCACAGATACGCAGTATTTT | CASSPYRDRITDTQYF
many | TRBJ1-1 | TRBV5-1 | TRBD1 | TGCGCCAGCAGCTTGGATGGCGGTTGGACAGGGCCGAACACTGAAGCTTTCTTT | CASSLDGGWTGPNTEAFF
many | TRBJ2-3 | TRBV6-4 | - | TGTGCCAGCAGTCCTGACCTCATAGGAACGACAGATACGCAGTATTTT | CASSPDLIGTTDTQYF
many | TRBJ2-3 | TRBV7-2 | TRBD2 | TGTGCCAGCAGCTTAGGTGGACTAGCGGGGGCGCGGGATACGCAGTATTTT | CASSLGGLAGARDTQYF
many | TRBJ2-3 | TRBV12-3/TRBV12-4 | TRBD2 | TGTGCCAGCAGCCCACCTAGCGGGGGGGGTGTCGTGGCAGATACGCAGTATTTT | CASSPPSGGGVVADTQYF
medium-sized | TRBJ1-2 | TRBV29-1 | TRBD1 | TGCAGCGTTGAAGAAACGGGACAGGGGGTAAAAAGCACCTTC | CSVEETGQGVKSTF
few | TRBJ2-4 | TRBV20-1 | TRBD1 | TGCAGTGCTAGAGATCCGACGACAGGGGGCCGCCTTCAGTACTTC | CSARDPTTGGRLQYF
medium-sized | TRBJ2-5 | TRBV14 | - | TGTGCCAGCAGCCAAGGTCTAGCGACGTTAGAGACCCAGTACTTC | CASSQGLATLETQYF
many | TRBJ1-1 | TRBV20-1 | - | TGCAGTGCTAGAGATATCAGGCGAGTTACTGAAGCTTTCTTT | CSARDIRRVTEAFF
many | TRBJ2-1 | TRBV7-3 | - | TGTGCCAGCAGCTTAACGGGTTCTGGGAGGAATGAGCAGTTCTTC | CASSLTGSGRNEQFF
many | TRBJ2-7 | TRBV9 | - | TGTGCCAGCAGCCCGGAGTTGGCTTCCTACTCCTACGAGCAGTACTTC | CASSPELASYSYEQYF
many | TRBJ2-7 | TRBV29-1 | - | TGCAGCGTTGACAGGGGAGGCAACGAGCAGTACTTC | CSVDRGGNEQYF
many | TRBJ1-1 | TRBV11-2 | TRBD1 | TGTGCCAGCAGCTTCCAGGGGGCAGACACTGAAGCTTTCTTT | CASSFQGADTEAFF
- | TRBJ2-7 | TRBV11-1 | TRBD1 | TGTGCCAGCAGCTTAGAAGCCGGGACAGGGAGATACGAGCAGTACTTC | CASSLEAGTGRYEQYF
many | TRBJ1-6 | TRBV10-3 | TRBD1 | TGTGCCATCAGTAACAGGGGACGAACCAATTCACCCCTCCACTTT | CAISNRGRTNSPLHF
many | TRBJ1-1 | TRBV7-3 | - | TGTGCCAGCAGCCCGAACGGAGGGTCGTCTGAAGCTTTCTTT | CASSPNGGSSEAFF
- | TRBJ2-5 | TRBV29-1 | - | TGCAGCGTTGTACACTACCAAGAGACCCAGTACTTC | CSVVHYQETQYF
many | TRBJ2-7 | TRBV4-2 | TRBD2 | TGTGCCAGCAGCCACGGAGCGGGGGGTTCCGACGAGCAGTACTTC | CASSHGAGGSDEQYF
many | TRBJ2-6 | TRBV18 | - | TGTGCCAGCTCACCACGGGGGCTAGGGGCCAACGTCCTGACTTTC | CASSPRGLGANVLTF
- | TRBJ1-4 | TRBV12-3/TRBV12-4 | - | TGTGCCAGCAGTTTTTCAGGAAGAGGAGAAAAACTGTTTTTT | CASSFSGRGEKLFF
many | TRBJ1-5 | TRBV6-6 | - | TGTGCCAGCAGTTACTCAGTTGATCAGCCCCAGCATTTT | CASSYSVDQPQHF
medium-sized | TRBJ2-6 | TRBV3-1 | - | TGTGCCAGCAGCCTCCGGACAGCTGGGGCCAACGTCCTGACTTTC | CASSLRTAGANVLTF
many | TRBJ2-5 | TRBV4-2 | TRBD2 | TGTGCCAGCAGCCATAAGCGGGGCCAAGAGACCCAGTACTTC | CASSHKRGQETQYF
medium-sized | TRBJ2-2 | TRBV6-2/TRBV6-3 | - | TGTGCCAGCAGTTACTTAGCGGACACCGGGGAGCTGTTTTTT | CASSYLADTGELFF